These 21 T cell receptor beta chains share one sample of origin, sequenced in a study of cytomegalovirus exposure and HLA in healthy donors. With 60 Vbeta and 13 Jbeta primers, the PCR was carried out. Some clones are missing from TCRdb's copy, which holds only in-frame ones; the method was immunoSEQ multiplex PCR. The sample consists of over 90,000 clones, 65% to 80% of them appearing once. What was sequenced was PBMCs. The receptors were sampled from a woman in her seventies in good health and CMV-seropositive.

The rearrangement links TRBV18 to TRBJ2-3; 7 positions match TRBD2. Germline CDR1 and CDR2: KGHSH and LQKENI. Trimming at V came to 6 bases and at J to 0 bases, leaving 18 bases not matched to a gene. The CDR3 is made up of 19 amino acids. In nucleotides, the CDR3 is TGTGCCAGCTCGTTCGTAGGTAGCGGGCGCCCTACTAGCACAGATACGCAGTATTTT. This gives the protein CASSFVGSGRPTSTDTQYF.

The V call is TRBV29-1, the J call TRBJ2-1; the match to TRBD1 covers 8 bases. Germline CDR1 and CDR2: SQVTM and ANQGSEA. The ends lost 7 bases at V and 7 bases at J; junction bases unmatched: 9. This CDR3 is built from 13 residues. CDR3 DNA: TGCAGCGAGCGTAGGCAGGGGGCGAATGAGCAGTTCTTC. Its translation: CSERRQGANEQFF.

The CDR3, as DNA: TGTGCCAGCAGCCTTATCTCAGGGGACGGCACCGGGGAGCTGTTTTTT. Amino acid sequence: CASSLISGDGTGELFF. This chain joins TRBV5-5 and TRBJ2-2; D is possibly TRBD1 (6 bases). CDR1 is SGHKS and CDR2 is YYEKEE in the germline V gene (reference sequence). The length of the CDR3 is 16 residues. Between the trimmed V and J ends, which lost 4 bases and 4 bases, there was a span of 17 bases.

J is TRBJ2-2 and V is TRBV6-4; TRBD1 is a possible D gene (6 bases). Trimming cost V 4 bases and J 0 bases, with 9 bases left between them. The CDR3 has 15 amino acids. Germline assignment: CDR1 MRHNA and CDR2 SNTAGT. CDR3 DNA: TGTGCCAGCAGTGCCCAGGGGTCGAACACCGGGGAGCTGTTTTTT. Protein: CASSAQGSNTGELFF.

The J gene is TRBJ1-2, the V gene TRBV4-1; possible D gene TRBD1, 5 bases. CDR1 MGHRA and CDR2 YSYEKL come from the germline V gene. The CDR3 is 15 amino acids. The ends were cut back, 0 bases at V and 2 bases at J, with 10 bases in the middle. The CDR3 DNA is TGCGCCAGCAGCCAAGATTTGACAGCGAACTATGGCTACACCTTC. It yields the protein CASSQDLTANYGYTF.

The chain joins TRBV6-6 to TRBJ2-3, with TRBD1 identical over 11 bases. The CDR3 runs to 15 residues. V was clipped by 6 bases and J by 2 bases; unmatched bases: 4. Germline CDR1 and CDR2: MNHNY and SVGAGI (reference sequence). DNA of the CDR3: TGTGCCAGCAGACCCGGACAGGGGGCCACAGATACGCAGTATTTT. It translates to CASRPGQGATDTQYF.

The V gene is TRBV6-4, the J gene TRBJ2-1; possibly TRBD2 for D (7 bases). Germline loops: CDR1 MRHNA, CDR2 SNTAGT. V lost 2 bases, J lost 9 bases, and 14 bases lay in between. The CDR3 is 14 residues long. The DNA of the CDR3 is TGTGCCAGCAGTGACCTCCGGGGGGCCGGTGAGCAGTTCTTC. Translating gives CASSDLRGAGEQFF.

This chain links TRBV4-3 with TRBJ2-7, with a possible D match to TRBD1 (5 bases). Germline loops: CDR1 LGHNA, CDR2 YSLEER. V was trimmed by 0 bases and J by 1 base, leaving 13 bases between them. There are 16 residues in the CDR3. The CDR3 protein is CASSQDLAAGSYEQYF. The CDR3 DNA reads as TGCGCCAGCAGCCAAGATCTGGCGGCAGGGTCCTACGAGCAGTACTTC.

This clone was observed a handful of times. The chain is built from TRBV5-1 and TRBJ2-5, with a weak D call TRBD1 (5 bases). The V end lost 3 bases, the J end lost 4 bases, and 13 bases lay between the germline ends. The CDR3 is 14 amino acids. CDR1 and CDR2 (germline): SGHRS, YFSETQ. The CDR3 region is CASSWGTTVETQYF. CDR3 DNA sequence: TGCGCCAGCAGCTGGGGCACGACGGTAGAGACCCAGTACTTC.

This clone showed up just once. Here the CDR3 reads CASSLGTGSYNEQFF. CDR3 in DNA: TGCGCCAGCAGCTTGGGGACAGGCTCCTACAATGAGCAGTTCTTC. V usage is TRBV5-1 and J usage is TRBJ2-1; 7 nucleotides match TRBD1. This CDR3 comprises 15 residues. The V gene end was trimmed by 0 bases and the J gene end by 0 bases; junction bases not matched to a gene: 0. The V gene's germline CDR1 is SGHRS and CDR2 YFSETQ.

This clone appeared a few times. The rearrangement joins TRBV6-6 to TRBJ2-7; D is possibly TRBD1 (6 bases). V was pared by 5 bases and J by 3 bases, with 8 bases between. CDR1 and CDR2 (germline): MNHNY, SVGAGI (reference sequence). This CDR3 region has 12 residues. The CDR3 loop reads CASSVQGYEQYF. In nucleotides, the CDR3 is TGTGCCAGCAGTGTACAGGGCTACGAGCAGTACTTC.

This clone has just a few counts. The chain joins TRBV19 to TRBJ2-5; TRBD1 is a possible D gene (5 bases). Germline CDR1 is LNHDA and CDR2 is SQIVND (reference sequence). The CDR3 is 14 amino acids. The germline V and J ends were trimmed by 3 bases and 5 bases, with 13 bases remaining between them. The CDR3 DNA reads as TGTGCCAGTAGTATCCAGGGCCCACGGGAGACCCAGTACTTC. Amino acids: CASSIQGPRETQYF.

V usage is TRBV29-1 and J usage is TRBJ2-7; 8 bases fit TRBD1. The trim removed 6 bases at V and 3 bases at J, leaving 1 base unmatched. This CDR3 has 11 amino acids. Germline CDR1 SQVTM, CDR2 ANQGSEA. The CDR3 nucleotides read TGCAGCGTGGGACAGGTCTACGAGCAGTACTTC. Its translation is CSVGQVYEQYF.

This chain links TRBV7-4 with TRBJ1-2, with D hard to call. V was clipped by 1 base and J by 5 bases, with 14 bases between them. There are 15 residues in the CDR3. Germline V gives CDR1 SGHVT, CDR2 SQSDAQ. CDR3 nucleotide sequence: TGTGCCAGCAGCTTAGGACACAGACGAATTTATGGCTACACCTTC. It translates to CASSLGHRRIYGYTF.

In this sample, this clone turned up a few times. The chain links TRBV7-6 to TRBJ1-6, with D possibly being TRBD1 (5 bases). The CDR3 is made up of 14 amino acids. CDR1 is SGHVS and CDR2 is FNYEAQ in the germline V gene. Trimming removed 5 bases at V and 7 bases at J, with 12 bases between. CDR3 residues: CASSEMGGNSPLHF. For the CDR3, the DNA is TGTGCCAGCAGCGAAATGGGGGGGAATTCACCCCTCCACTTT.

The chain couples TRBV7-9 to TRBJ2-7; a possible D gene is TRBD1 (6 bases). The CDR3 runs 15 residues. V was trimmed by 1 base and J by 1 base, leaving 11 bases between them. Germline V gene lookup returns CDR1 SEHNR and CDR2 FQNEAQ (reference sequence). The CDR3 spells CASSLGWQGSYEQYF. CDR3 DNA sequence: TGTGCCAGCAGCTTAGGGTGGCAGGGGTCCTACGAGCAGTACTTC.

This sequence joins TRBV28 and TRBJ2-1; tentative D call: TRBD2 (5 bases). The CDR3 has 11 residues. Germline V gene data show CDR1 as MDHEN and CDR2 as SYDVKM. V lost 2 bases, J lost 12 bases, and 8 bases lay in between. The CDR3 DNA is TGTGCCAGCAGTTTAGGACGGGGGCAGTTCTTC. It translates to CASSLGRGQFF.

This clone showed up just a few times. The same CDR3 is also encoded by other DNA sequences in this sample. V gene TRBV5-1 combines with J gene TRBJ2-3; 11 bases match TRBD2. This CDR3 comprises 16 residues. The ends lost 4 bases at V and 2 bases at J; junction bases unmatched: 6. Germline V gives CDR1 SGHRS, CDR2 YFSETQ. CDR3 protein: CASSEGLAVNTDTQYF. The CDR3 nucleotides read TGCGCCAGCAGCGAGGGACTAGCGGTAAACACAGATACGCAGTATTTT.

This chain uses TRBV25-1 with TRBJ1-4, with TRBD1 matching 9 bases. The CDR3 consists of 15 residues. J was trimmed by 10 bases and V by 3 bases; bases with no gene match: 9. CDR1 and CDR2 from the germline V gene are MGHDK and SYGVNS. CDR3 sequence (DNA): TGTGCCAGCAGTGAGCCGACAGGGGGTCTTGGAAAACTGTTTTTT. This translates into CASSEPTGGLGKLFF.

This chain connects TRBV6-5 to TRBJ1-5; D is unresolved. Germline V gene lookup returns CDR1 MNHEY and CDR2 SVGAGI. The V and J ends lost 6 bases and 3 bases respectively, with 9 bases between them. This CDR3 contains 13 residues. CDR3 bases: TGTGCCAGCAGCTTACAGTACAATCAGCCCCAGCATTTT. This sequence encodes CASSLQYNQPQHF.

The chain uses TRBV9 and TRBJ2-2; 8 bases are shared with TRBD2. Unmatched junction bases numbered 7, after V lost 4 bases and J lost 2 bases. This CDR3 is 16 amino acids long. Germline V CDR1 and CDR2: SGDLS, YYNGEE. The CDR3 sequence is CASSTGTSLNTGELFF. CDR3 nucleotide sequence: TGTGCCAGCAGCACGGGGACTAGTTTAAACACCGGGGAGCTGTTTTTT.